This T cell receptor beta chain was sequenced in a study of T cell responses to AZD1222 COVID-19 vaccine. Overall study results and limits: Receipt of two AZD1222 doses was followed by a rise in Spike-specific TCR breadth and depth. Nearly half of unique spike-specific TCRs reportedly avoided B.1.351 and B.1.1.7 mutated regions. Of the AZD1222 recipients, only five to seven were seropositive at baseline.

The CDR3 length is 15 residues. CDR1 and CDR2 (germline): SGHAT, FQNNGV. V was trimmed by 4 bases and J by 5 bases, leaving 17 bases between them. The protocol was immunoSEQ multiplex PCR, while the TCRdb copy is restricted to in-frame clones and leaves out a portion. The data show roughly 120,000 clones, 89% seen once. Note on this clone: No antigen is known for it.

The chain combines TRBV11-2 with TRBJ2-5; D not resolved. The clonotype was recovered from an adult in good health. Here the sequenced sample was peripheral blood, taken on day 0 of AZD1222 vaccination. The DNA for the CDR3 is TGTGCCAGCAGCTCACAAGGGTCGGTCAAGGAGACCCAGTACTTC. It specifies CASSSQGSVKETQYF.